The source of this TCR beta chain is a study of cytomegalovirus exposure and HLA in healthy donors. Notes on the study in general: The authors enumerated 150 to 200 TCR beta chains as linked to cytomegalovirus. In a later analysis, TCR beta V- and J-gene trimming was associated with a missense DCLRE1C variant. Sequencing likely produced, as an artifact, a cluster of highly shared sequence variants. Some V segments (TRBV6-2 and TRBV6-3 among them) were excluded as indistinguishable.

With respect to this clone: The antigen is not known.

There are 15 residues in the CDR3. In germline, CDR1 is MNHNS, CDR2 SASEGT. With V trimmed by 5 bases and J by 4 bases, 3 bases remained unmatched. The primer mix had 60 Vbeta and 13 Jbeta primers. The method was immunoSEQ multiplex PCR; TCRdb's version includes in-frame clones alone and lacks a portion of them. The profile shows 150,000 to 200,000 clones, 84% of them singletons. This sequence originates from a girl between 10 and 17 years old in good health and CMV-seropositive. V is TRBV6-1 and J is TRBJ2-7, with 15 positions matching TRBD2. Sequenced material: PBMCs. The CDR3 region is CASSWTSGGEYEQYF. The DNA of the CDR3 is TGTGCCAGCAGTTGGACTAGCGGGGGGGAGTACGAGCAGTACTTC.